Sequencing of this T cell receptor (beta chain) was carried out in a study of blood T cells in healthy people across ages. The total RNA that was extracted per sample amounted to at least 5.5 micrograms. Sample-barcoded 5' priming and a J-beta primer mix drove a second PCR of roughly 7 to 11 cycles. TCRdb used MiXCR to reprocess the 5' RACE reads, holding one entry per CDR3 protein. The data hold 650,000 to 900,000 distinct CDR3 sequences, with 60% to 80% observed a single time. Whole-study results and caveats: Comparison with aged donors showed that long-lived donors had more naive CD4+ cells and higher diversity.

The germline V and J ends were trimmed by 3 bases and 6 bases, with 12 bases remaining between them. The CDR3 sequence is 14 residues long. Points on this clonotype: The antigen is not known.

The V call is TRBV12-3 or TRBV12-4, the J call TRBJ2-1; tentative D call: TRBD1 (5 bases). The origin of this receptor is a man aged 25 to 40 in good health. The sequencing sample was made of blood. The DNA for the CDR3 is TGTGCCAGCAGTTTTTGGGGTACAGGCAATGAGCAGTTCTTC. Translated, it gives CASSFWGTGNEQFF.